A single sample gave rise to the 17 T cell receptor beta chains below, sequenced in a study of Ad26.COV2.S vaccination and SARS-CoV-2 variants. The table came from immunoSEQ multiplex PCR; TCRdb's copy has only in-frame clones and leaves some out. Altogether 350,000 to 450,000 clones are present, about nine tenths being singletons, with the ten largest covering approximately 3.6%. As to treatment: 19 received Ad26.COV2.S at low or high dose, single or two shots; 5 received placebo; per-sample allocation not given. Sample collection was performed on day 63 after the first vaccine or placebo injection. The sequencing used peripheral blood, collected in a trial of Ad26.COV2.S vaccine versus placebo. These receptors all come from a person aged 18-65 years who received the Ad26.COV2.S COVID-19 vaccine or a placebo.

The V call is TRBV5-5, the J call TRBJ1-5; 9 bases map to TRBD1. The V and J ends lost 2 bases and 4 bases, in that order; junction bases with no gene match: 4. The CDR3 runs to 15 residues. Per germline, CDR1 SGHKS and CDR2 YYEKEE (reference sequence). This chain's CDR3 is CASSFDGQGNQPQHF. CDR3 nucleotides: TGTGCCAGCAGCTTTGACGGACAGGGGAATCAGCCCCAGCATTTT. Looking up the rest from reference TRBV5-5 and TRBJ1-5 gives the full variable domain: DAGVTQSPTHLIKTRGQQVTLRCSPISGHKSVSWYQQVLGQGPQFIFQYYEKEERGRGNFPDRFSARQFPNYSSELNVNALLLGDSALYLCASSFDGQGNQPQHFGDGTRLSIL.

The genes are TRBV3-1 (or the pseudogene TRBV3-2) and TRBJ2-5, with D tentatively TRBD1 (6 bases). The germline V and J ends were trimmed by 0 bases and 7 bases, with 18 bases remaining between them. The CDR3 loop spans 16 amino acids. Germline V gene data show CDR1 as LGHDT and CDR2 as YNNKEL (reference sequence). Written as DNA, the CDR3 is TGTGCCAGCAGCCAAGATCCCGGACAGCGATATTGGACCCAGTACTTC. It codes for CASSQDPGQRYWTQYF.

J is TRBJ1-6 and V is TRBV19; TRBD1 matches at 8 bases. J gave up 9 bases and V 5 bases, and 15 bases lay outside the gene matches. The length of the CDR3 is 17 residues. Per the germline V gene, CDR1 is LNHDA and CDR2 is SQIVND (reference sequence). As DNA, the CDR3 is TGTGCCAGTAGTTATCTCCCCACTGGGACAGGAATTTCACCCCTCCACTTT. It is translated as CASSYLPTGTGISPLHF.

In the case of this clone: Other DNA sequences within the sample encode an identical CDR3. This chain joins TRBV27 and TRBJ1-2, with TRBD1 matching 8 bases. V was clipped by 5 bases and J by 4 bases; unmatched bases: 3. Germline lookup yields CDR1 MNHEY and CDR2 SMNVEV (reference sequence). This CDR3 contains 13 residues. CDR3 loop: CASSLGTGYGYTF. The CDR3 DNA reads as TGTGCCAGCAGTCTAGGGACAGGCTATGGCTACACCTTC.

V is TRBV10-3 and J is TRBJ2-3; no clear D. Looked up from germline, CDR1 is ENHRY and CDR2 is SYGVKD. This CDR3 is built from 12 residues. V was pared by 4 bases and J by 6 bases, with 8 bases between. CDR3 sequence reads: CAISVGKDTQYF. The CDR3 DNA follows: TGTGCCATCAGTGTGGGGAAGGATACGCAGTATTTT.

The chain recombines TRBV29-1 with TRBJ2-1; 11 nucleotides agree with TRBD2. Germline V gene lookup returns CDR1 SQVTM and CDR2 ANQGSEA. The V segment lost 4 bases and the J segment 3 bases; nucleotides outside the gene matches: 5. This CDR3 has 15 amino acids. DNA of the CDR3: TGCAGCGTTGGTTTAGCGGGGGGGGTCTACAATGAGCAGTTCTTC. Protein product: CSVGLAGGVYNEQFF.

The rearrangement uses TRBV30 and TRBJ1-5; 7 bases line up with TRBD1. Trimming at V came to 4 bases and at J to 3 bases, leaving 9 bases not matched to a gene. Germline V gene data show CDR1 as GTSNPN and CDR2 as SVGIG (reference sequence). This CDR3 has 15 residues. The chain's CDR3 is CAWTSAGTVNQPQHF. The CDR3 DNA reads TGTGCCTGGACATCTGCCGGGACAGTCAATCAGCCCCAGCATTTT.

The chain has TRBV18 and TRBJ1-1; the D is unclear. The V end was cut by 7 bases, the J end by 1 base, with 10 bases between. Looked up from germline, CDR1 is KGHSH and CDR2 is LQKENI. This CDR3 is 13 amino acids long. The CDR3 loop reads CASYHPANTEAFF. DNA for the CDR3: TGTGCCAGCTACCACCCGGCGAACACTGAAGCTTTCTTT.

This chain links TRBV30 with TRBJ2-7; 10 bases map to TRBD1. The CDR3 length is 14 residues. V lost 4 bases and J lost 4; bases outside the gene matches: 7. CDR1 GTSNPN and CDR2 SVGIG come from the germline V gene (reference sequence). CDR3 sequence: CAWTAGTGEYEQYF. The CDR3 nucleotides read TGTGCCTGGACCGCCGGGACAGGGGAGTACGAGCAGTACTTC.

The chain recombines TRBV19 with TRBJ1-2, with D hard to call. The CDR3 has 16 amino acids. V lost 4 bases and J lost 1, with 16 bases in between. CDR1 is LNHDA and CDR2 is SQIVND in the germline V gene (reference sequence). The CDR3 loop is CASSTSDPLLNYGYTF. CDR3 nucleotide sequence: TGTGCCAGTAGTACCTCTGATCCCTTACTTAACTATGGCTACACCTTC.

The chain combines TRBV6-1 with TRBJ1-1; D ambiguous. The CDR3 loop spans 14 amino acids. Germline V gives CDR1 MNHNS, CDR2 SASEGT. Trimming cost V 1 base and J 1 base, with 7 bases left between them. The CDR3 region has the DNA TGTGCCAGCAGTGAAGGGACGGCGAACACTGAAGCTTTCTTT. Its protein is CASSEGTANTEAFF.

J is TRBJ2-3 and V is TRBV19; D may match TRBD1 or TRBD2 (5 bases each). The germline V and J ends were trimmed by 8 bases and 1 base, with 10 bases remaining between them. Germline CDR1 LNHDA, CDR2 SQIVND (reference sequence). This CDR3 spans 13 amino acids. CDR3 coding DNA: TGTGCCAGTGCCTTGGGGGGCACAGATACGCAGTATTTT. Amino acids: CASALGGTDTQYF.

This clone appeared a few times. The rearrangement uses TRBV5-4 and TRBJ1-6; 9 positions agree with TRBD1. CDR3 size: 15 residues. Germline V gene data show CDR1 as SGHNT and CDR2 as YYREEE (reference sequence). Trimming at V came to 2 bases and at J to 10 bases, leaving 7 bases not matched to a gene. CDR3 in DNA: TGTGCCAGCAGCTTAGAGGGGACAGGGAGATCACCCCTCCACTTT. This codes for CASSLEGTGRSPLHF.

The V and J genes are TRBV19 and TRBJ1-2, with 7 bases lining up with TRBD1. Germline CDR1 reads LNHDA; CDR2 reads SQIVND (reference sequence). V lost 5 bases and J lost 3; bases outside the gene matches: 9. The CDR3 is 15 amino acids. The CDR3 reads CASSPQGSGDYGYTF. CDR3 DNA: TGTGCCAGTAGTCCACAGGGGTCCGGTGACTATGGCTACACCTTC.

V and J are TRBV5-1 and TRBJ1-1; D is possibly TRBD1 (6 bases). The CDR3 covers 14 residues. The V gene's germline CDR1 is SGHRS and CDR2 YFSETQ. Deletions cut 3 bases from V and 1 base from J, with 10 bases between. As DNA, the CDR3 is TGCGCCAGCAGCTCCGGGACACAGAACACTGAAGCTTTCTTT. Its protein product is CASSSGTQNTEAFF.

In this sample, this clone turned up once. J is TRBJ1-1 and V is TRBV6-2 or TRBV6-3, with 11 bases identical to TRBD1. Germline lookup yields CDR1 MNHEY and CDR2 SVGEGT. With 5 bases clipped from V and 5 bases from J, the junction kept 4 bases outside the gene matches. The CDR3 is 14 amino acids. The CDR3: CASSTGQGATEAFF. The CDR3 DNA sequence: TGTGCCAGCAGTACCGGACAGGGGGCTACTGAAGCTTTCTTT.

The chain combines TRBV7-2 with TRBJ1-6, with D unresolved. The CDR3 runs 17 residues. The germline gives CDR1 SGHTA, CDR2 FQGNSA. The V gene lost 5 bases and the J gene lost 0 bases, with 14 bases spanning the gap. This CDR3 reads CASSPREGSSYNSPLHF. The CDR3 DNA sequence: TGTGCCAGCAGCCCCCGGGAGGGTAGCTCCTATAATTCACCCCTCCACTTT. The full variable domain, its missing parts supplied by reference TRBV7-2 and TRBJ1-6, is GAGVSQSPSNKVTEKGKDVELRCDPISGHTALYWYRQSLGQGLEFLIYFQGNSAPDKSGLPSDRFSAERTGGSVSTLTIQRTQQEDSAVYLCASSPREGSSYNSPLHFGNGTRLTVT.